This T cell receptor (beta chain) was documented in a study of T cells in Graves' hyperthyroidism and ophthalmopathy. Overall study findings and caveats: Expanded thyroid clonotypes (above 0.001) were mostly also found in blood.

A note on this clonotype: Its antigen is unknown. At one end, the junction sequence differs from germline, possibly due to a read error.

Criteria for exclusion of patients were uncontrolled infection, other autoimmune disease, pregnancy or lactation. Amplified TCR beta CDR3 regions came from RNA transcripts. TCR CDR3 underwent first-round RT-PCR with the HTBI primer set. TCRdb reprocessed the multiplex PCR reads via MiXCR and lists one record per CDR3 protein. The data show around 600,000 distinct CDR3 sequences, with about 45% seen just once and about 7.7% held by the top ten. CDR3 length equals 15 residues. Sequences were obtained from peripheral blood or thyroid tissue (not recorded which). The receptor's source is an adult man with Graves' disease, either hyperthyroidism or ophthalmopathy (not recorded which). The V and J genes are TRBV12-3 or TRBV12-4 and TRBJ1-6, with 7 bases matching TRBD1. The CDR3 here is CASSQGQANNSPLHF. CDR3 nucleotides: TGCGCCAGCAGCCAAGGACAGGCGAATAATTCACCCCTCCACTTT.